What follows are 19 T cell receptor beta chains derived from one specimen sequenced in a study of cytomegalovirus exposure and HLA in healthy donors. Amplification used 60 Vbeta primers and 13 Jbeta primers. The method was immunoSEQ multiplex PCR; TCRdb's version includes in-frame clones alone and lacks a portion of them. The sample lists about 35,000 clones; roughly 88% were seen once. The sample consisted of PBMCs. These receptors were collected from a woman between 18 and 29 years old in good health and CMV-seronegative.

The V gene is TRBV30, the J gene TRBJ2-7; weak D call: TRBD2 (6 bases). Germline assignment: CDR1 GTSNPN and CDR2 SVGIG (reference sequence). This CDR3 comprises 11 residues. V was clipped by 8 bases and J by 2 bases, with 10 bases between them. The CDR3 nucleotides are TGTGCCGGTAGCGGAGCCTACGAGCAGTACTTC. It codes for CAGSGAYEQYF.

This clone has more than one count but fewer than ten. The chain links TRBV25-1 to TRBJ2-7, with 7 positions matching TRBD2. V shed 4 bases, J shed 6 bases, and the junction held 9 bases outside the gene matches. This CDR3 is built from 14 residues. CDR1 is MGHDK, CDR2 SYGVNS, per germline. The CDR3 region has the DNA TGTGCCAGCAGTGTGGGGGGGGACCCTCGCGAGCAGTACTTC. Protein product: CASSVGGDPREQYF.

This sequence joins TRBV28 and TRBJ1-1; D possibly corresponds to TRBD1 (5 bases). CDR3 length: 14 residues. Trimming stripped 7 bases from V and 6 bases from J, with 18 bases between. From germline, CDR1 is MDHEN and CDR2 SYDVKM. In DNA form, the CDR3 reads TGTGCCAGCACCCTACAAAGGGGCAGCCCTGAAGCTTTCTTT. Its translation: CASTLQRGSPEAFF.

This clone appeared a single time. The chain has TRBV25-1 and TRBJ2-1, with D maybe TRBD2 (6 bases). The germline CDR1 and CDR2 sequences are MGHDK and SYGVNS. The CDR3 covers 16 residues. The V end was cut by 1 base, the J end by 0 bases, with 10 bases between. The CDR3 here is CASSEFSGSSYNEQFF. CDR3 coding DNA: TGTGCCAGCAGTGAATTTAGCGGAAGCTCCTACAATGAGCAGTTCTTC.

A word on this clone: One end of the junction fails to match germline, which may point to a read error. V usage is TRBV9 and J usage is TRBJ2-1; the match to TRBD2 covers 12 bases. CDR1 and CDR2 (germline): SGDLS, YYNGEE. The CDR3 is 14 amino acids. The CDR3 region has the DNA TGTGTCAGCAGCCTAGGACTAGCGGGGAATGAGCAGTTCTTC. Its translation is CVSSLGLAGNEQFF.

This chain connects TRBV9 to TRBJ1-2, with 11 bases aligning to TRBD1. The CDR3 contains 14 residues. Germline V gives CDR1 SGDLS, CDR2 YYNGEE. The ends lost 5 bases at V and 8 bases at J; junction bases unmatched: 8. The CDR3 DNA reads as TGTGCCAGCAGTTTGGGGGACAGGGGGGGCGGCTACACCTTC. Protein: CASSLGDRGGGYTF.

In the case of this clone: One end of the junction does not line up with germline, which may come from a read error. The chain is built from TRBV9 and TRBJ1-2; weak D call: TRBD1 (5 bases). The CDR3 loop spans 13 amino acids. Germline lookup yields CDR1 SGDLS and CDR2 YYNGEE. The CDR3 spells CASSPGTPFGYPF. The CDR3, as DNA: TGTGCCAGCAGCCCCGGGACTCCTTTTGGCTACCCCTTC.

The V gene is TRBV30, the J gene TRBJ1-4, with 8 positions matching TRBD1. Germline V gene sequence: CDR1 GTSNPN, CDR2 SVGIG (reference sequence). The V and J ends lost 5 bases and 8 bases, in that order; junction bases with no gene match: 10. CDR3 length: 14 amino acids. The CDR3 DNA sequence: TGTGCCTGGCGAGACAGGGGTGGTGGAGAAAAACTGTTTTTT. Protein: CAWRDRGGGEKLFF. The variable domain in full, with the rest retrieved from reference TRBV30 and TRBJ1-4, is SQTIHQWPATLVQPVGSPLSLECTVEGTSNPNLYWYRQAAGRGLQLLFYSVGIGQISSEVPQNLSASRPQDRQFILSSKKLLLSDSGFYLCAWRDRGGGEKLFFGSGTQLSVL.

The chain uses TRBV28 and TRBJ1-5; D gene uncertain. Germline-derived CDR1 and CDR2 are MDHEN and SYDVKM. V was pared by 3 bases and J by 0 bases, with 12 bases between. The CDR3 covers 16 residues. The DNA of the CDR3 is TGTGCCAGCAGTTTTTCCGGGGAATATAGCAATCAGCCCCAGCATTTT. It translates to CASSFSGEYSNQPQHF.

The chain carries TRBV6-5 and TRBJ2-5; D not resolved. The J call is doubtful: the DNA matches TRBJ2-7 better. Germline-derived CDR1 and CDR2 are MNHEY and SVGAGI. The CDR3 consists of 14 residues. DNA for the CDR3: TGTGCCAGCAGTTACTCGGGCAGTTCCTACGAGCAGTACTTC. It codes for CASSYSGSSYEQYF.

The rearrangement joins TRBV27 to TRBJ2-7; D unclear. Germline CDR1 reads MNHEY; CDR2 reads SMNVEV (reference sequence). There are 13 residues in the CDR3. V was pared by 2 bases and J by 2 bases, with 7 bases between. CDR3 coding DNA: TGTGCCAGCAGTTTAGGCAGCGCCTACGAGCAGTACTTC. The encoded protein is CASSLGSAYEQYF.

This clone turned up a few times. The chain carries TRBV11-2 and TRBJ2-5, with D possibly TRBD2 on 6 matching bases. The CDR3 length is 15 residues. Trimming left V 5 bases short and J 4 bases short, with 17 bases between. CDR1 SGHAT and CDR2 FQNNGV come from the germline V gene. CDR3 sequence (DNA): TGTGCCAGCAGCAACCAGGGTAGCGGTCGAGAGACCCAGTACTTC. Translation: CASSNQGSGRETQYF.

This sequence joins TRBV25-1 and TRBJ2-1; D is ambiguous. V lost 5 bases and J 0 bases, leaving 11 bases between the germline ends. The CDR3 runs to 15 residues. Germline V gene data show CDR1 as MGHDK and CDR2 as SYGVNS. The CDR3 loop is CASSFSQSSYNEQFF. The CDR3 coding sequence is TGTGCCAGCAGTTTTAGTCAAAGCTCCTACAATGAGCAGTTCTTC.

CDR3 sequence: CASSSLGRDSTYEQYF. In nucleotides, the CDR3 is TGTGCCAGCAGCTCTCTAGGCCGGGACTCCACCTACGAGCAGTACTTC. The chain has TRBV7-6 and TRBJ2-7, with D tentatively TRBD2 (6 bases). V gave up 4 bases and J gave up 2 bases, with 18 bases separating them. The length of the CDR3 is 16 residues. Germline V gene data show CDR1 as SGHVS and CDR2 as FNYEAQ.

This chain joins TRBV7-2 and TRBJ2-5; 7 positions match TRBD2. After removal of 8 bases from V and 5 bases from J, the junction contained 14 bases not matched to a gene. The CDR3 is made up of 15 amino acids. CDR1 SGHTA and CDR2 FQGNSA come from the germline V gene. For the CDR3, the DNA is TGTGCCAGCTGTGCCCTCGGCGGGGGTGGGGAGACCCAGTACTTC. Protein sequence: CASCALGGGGETQYF.

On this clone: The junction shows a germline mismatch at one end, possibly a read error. The CDR3 bases are TGTGCCAGCAGCCCCACCGACAGGGGACAGCCCCAGAATTTT. It is translated as CASSPTDRGQPQNF. The chain has TRBV7-2 and TRBJ1-5, with 8 nucleotides matching TRBD1. The CDR3 length is 14 residues. CDR1 is SGHTA, CDR2 FQGNSA, per germline.

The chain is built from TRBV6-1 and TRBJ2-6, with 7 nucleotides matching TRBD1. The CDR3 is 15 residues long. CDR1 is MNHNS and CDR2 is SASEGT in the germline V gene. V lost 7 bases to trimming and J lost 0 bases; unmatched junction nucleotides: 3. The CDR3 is CASTRTGSGANVLTF. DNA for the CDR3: TGTGCCAGCACACGGACAGGCTCTGGGGCCAACGTCCTGACTTTC.

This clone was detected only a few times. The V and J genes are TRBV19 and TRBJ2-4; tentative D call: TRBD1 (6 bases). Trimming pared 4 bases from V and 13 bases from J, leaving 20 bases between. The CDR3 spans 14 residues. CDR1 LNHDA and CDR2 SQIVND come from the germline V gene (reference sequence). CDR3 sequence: CASSTLDVKGEQYF. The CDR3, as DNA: TGTGCCAGTAGTACATTGGACGTGAAGGGGGAACAGTACTTC.

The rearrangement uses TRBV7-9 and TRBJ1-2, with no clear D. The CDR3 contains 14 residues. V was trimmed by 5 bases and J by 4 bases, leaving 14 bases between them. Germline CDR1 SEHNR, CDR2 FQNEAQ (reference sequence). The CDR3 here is CASSGYDTVYGYTF. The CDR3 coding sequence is TGTGCCAGCAGCGGATACGACACGGTCTATGGCTACACCTTC.